These 30 T cell receptor beta chains were all obtained from the same sample, sequenced in a study of blood T cell repertoires in COVID-19. This table comes from immunoSEQ multiplex PCR, and its TCRdb copy is limited to in-frame clones, with some not included. Of 220,000 or so clones in the sample, around 90% are singletons; the top ten hold roughly 15%. The source material was PBMCs or T cells enriched from blood (not recorded which). These receptor sequences come from a young man who had been exposed to COVID-19.

This clone was observed a single time. The chain is built from TRBV7-6 and TRBJ2-1; 7 bases map to TRBD1. Germline CDR1 is SGHVS and CDR2 is FNYEAQ. The CDR3 runs 18 residues. J lost 7 bases, V lost 1 base, and 16 bases had no gene match. CDR3 nucleotide sequence: TGTGCCAGCAGCTTAGAATTCAAGACAGGGCCCTCTTGGAATGAGCAGTTCTTC. It is translated as CASSLEFKTGPSWNEQFF.

The chain couples TRBV7-9 to TRBJ1-4, with no clear D. The germline CDR1 and CDR2 sequences are SEHNR and FQNEAQ (reference sequence). V dropped 8 bases and J dropped 0 bases, with 16 bases sitting between them. This CDR3 has 16 amino acids. For the CDR3, the DNA is TGTGCCAGCGCGGACTCGGGAGATGCAACTAATGAAAAACTGTTTTTT. This codes for CASADSGDATNEKLFF.

The J gene is TRBJ2-1, the V gene TRBV7-2, with 8 positions matching TRBD2. With V trimmed by 3 bases and J by 8 bases, 12 bases remained unmatched. Germline V lookup: CDR1 SGHTA, CDR2 FQGNSA. CDR3 size: 16 residues. The CDR3 DNA reads as TGTGCCAGCAGCTTTGGTATCGGGGGGGCCTGGGATGAGCAGTTCTTC. Amino acid sequence: CASSFGIGGAWDEQFF.

The rearrangement links TRBV7-6 to TRBJ2-5; D ambiguous. The length of the CDR3 is 13 residues. From germline, CDR1 is SGHVS and CDR2 FNYEAQ. Trimming removed 5 bases from V and 5 bases from J, with 12 bases in between. CDR3 residues: CASSLLRRETQYF. CDR3 coding DNA: TGTGCCAGCAGCCTACTACGTCGGGAGACCCAGTACTTC.

The chain links TRBV4-1 to TRBJ2-5; no clear D. Germline lookup yields CDR1 MGHRA and CDR2 YSYEKL. The CDR3 runs 16 residues. Trimming cost V 0 bases and J 5 bases, with 16 bases left between them. DNA of the CDR3: TGCGCCAGCAGCCAAGATCTGGCAGGCCTCCAGGAGACCCAGTACTTC. This codes for CASSQDLAGLQETQYF.

In this sample, this clone turned up many times. The chain is built from TRBV29-1 and TRBJ2-7, with TRBD2 identical over 12 bases. Germline V lookup: CDR1 SQVTM, CDR2 ANQGSEA. The CDR3 is made up of 13 amino acids. The CDR3, as DNA: TGCAGTACGACTAGCGGGGGTTTCGACGAGCAGTACTTC. Its protein is CSTTSGGFDEQYF.

This chain links TRBV7-9 with TRBJ1-1, with 7 positions matching TRBD1. V lost 7 bases and J lost 0; bases outside the gene matches: 8. This CDR3 comprises 15 residues. Germline CDR1 reads SEHNR; CDR2 reads FQNEAQ (reference sequence). For the CDR3, the DNA is TGTGCCAGCATCCCTTGGGGACAGATGAACACTGAAGCTTTCTTT. It is translated as CASIPWGQMNTEAFF.

J is TRBJ1-2 and V is TRBV2, with D hard to call. Germline CDR1 SNHLY, CDR2 FYNNEI. This CDR3 has 12 residues. V shed 8 bases and J shed 7 bases, with 14 bases lying between them. CDR3 DNA: TGTGCCAGCGGTAGAGGGCCTGGTGGCTACACCTTC. It yields the protein CASGRGPGGYTF.

The rearrangement joins TRBV7-2 to TRBJ1-1, with 8 bases aligning to TRBD1. CDR1 SGHTA and CDR2 FQGNSA come from the germline V gene. J gave up 4 bases and V 4 bases, and 8 bases lay outside the gene matches. This CDR3 has 15 residues. For the CDR3, the DNA is TGTGCCAGCAGCTCTGCCTGGACAGGGCGCACTGAAGCTTTCTTT. Its translation is CASSSAWTGRTEAFF.

V is TRBV4-1 and J is TRBJ2-7; D is unresolved. Germline V gene sequence: CDR1 MGHRA, CDR2 YSYEKL. V was cut by 5 bases and J by 5 bases, with 16 bases left in between. This CDR3 has 14 residues. The chain's CDR3 is CASSSPALRNEQYF. The CDR3 DNA reads TGCGCCAGCAGCTCCCCGGCATTGAGGAACGAGCAGTACTTC.

This sequence joins TRBV6-5 and TRBJ1-2; D perhaps matches TRBD1 (6 bases). The length of the CDR3 is 15 residues. V was clipped by 6 bases and J by 2 bases, with 16 bases between them. The V gene's germline CDR1 is MNHEY and CDR2 SVGAGI. The CDR3 region has the DNA TGTGCCAGCAGCCAATTACAGGGAGCCAACTATGGCTACACCTTC. Its protein product is CASSQLQGANYGYTF.

The V call is TRBV18, the J call TRBJ1-5; TRBD1 matches 10 bases. Trimming cost V 3 bases and J 6 bases; bases outside gene matches: 5. Germline CDR1 and CDR2: KGHSH and LQKENI. This CDR3 spans 15 amino acids. Here the CDR3 DNA reads TGTGCCAGCTCACCGGGACAGGGGATTAGTCAGCCCCAGCATTTT. Amino acids: CASSPGQGISQPQHF.

In DNA, the CDR3 is TGTGCCTCCTTATCGACAGGGGAATCTCACTTGCGGGGCTACACCTTC. Encoded protein: CASLSTGESHLRGYTF. The chain employs TRBV30 and TRBJ1-2, with 8 positions matching TRBD1. The CDR3 sequence is 16 residues long. Germline CDR1 GTSNPN, CDR2 SVGIG (reference sequence). The V and J ends lost 7 bases and 8 bases, in that order; junction bases with no gene match: 21.

The chain joins TRBV6-5 to TRBJ2-7; D possibly corresponds to TRBD1 (6 bases). This CDR3 is 15 amino acids long. V gave up 7 bases and J gave up 3 bases, with 19 bases separating them. The germline CDR1 and CDR2 sequences are MNHEY and SVGAGI. CDR3 amino acids: CASTIRDNRDYEQYF. CDR3 nucleotides: TGTGCCAGCACCATACGGGACAATCGGGACTACGAGCAGTACTTC.

This chain links TRBV10-1 with TRBJ2-1; D is perhaps TRBD2 (5 bases). V lost 4 bases to trimming and J lost 15 bases, with 16 bases between them. The CDR3 extends over 12 amino acids. Germline CDR1 is WNHNN and CDR2 is SYGVQD (reference sequence). CDR3 region: CASSGEGRDPFF. The CDR3 DNA follows: TGCGCCAGCAGTGGTGAGGGTCGAGACCCGTTCTTC.

The rearrangement links TRBV2 to TRBJ2-6; D is uncertain. This CDR3 comprises 16 residues. V lost 4 bases and J 0 bases, leaving 10 bases between the germline ends. CDR1 and CDR2 (germline): SNHLY, FYNNEI. This chain's CDR3 is CASSVWRNSGANVLTF. The CDR3 DNA reads TGTGCCAGCAGTGTCTGGCGGAACTCTGGGGCCAACGTCCTGACTTTC.

The rearrangement links TRBV13 to TRBJ1-6; D not resolved. From germline, CDR1 is PRHDT and CDR2 FYEKMQ (reference sequence). This CDR3 contains 13 residues. V was shortened by 10 bases and J by 6 bases, with 13 bases between the two germline ends. DNA of the CDR3: TGTGCCACCGGACTTTTTGGTAATTCACCCCTCCACTTT. This gives the protein CATGLFGNSPLHF.

The rearrangement links TRBV30 to TRBJ2-7; D is perhaps TRBD1 (5 bases). Germline V gene lookup returns CDR1 GTSNPN and CDR2 SVGIG (reference sequence). The CDR3 runs 13 residues. V was pared by 3 bases and J by 4 bases, with 13 bases between. The CDR3 nucleotides are TGTGCCTGGAGGGCTACAGGTCAGTACGAGCAGTACTTC. It yields the protein CAWRATGQYEQYF.

The chain recombines TRBV2 with TRBJ2-3; 16 nucleotides line up with TRBD2. The CDR3 is 21 residues long. Germline V gene lookup returns CDR1 SNHLY and CDR2 FYNNEI. Trimming took 1 base from V and 4 from J; bases not matched to a gene: 14. The CDR3 nucleotides read TGTGCCAGCAGTGAAGTGACTAAGGGGACTAGCGGGGGGGCCGGTGCAGATACGCAGTATTTT. It specifies CASSEVTKGTSGGAGADTQYF.

This clone appeared once. This chain uses TRBV21-1 with TRBJ1-5; TRBD1, the D gene given by the table, was not confirmed from the DNA. TRBV21-1 corresponds to a pseudogene. The CDR3 extends over 14 amino acids. CDR3 bases: TGTGCCAGCAGCCCCGCCAGGGCGGTTCAGCCCCAGCATTTT. Translating gives CASSPARAVQPQHF.

The gene calls are TRBV5-6 and TRBJ2-1; maybe TRBD1 (5 bases). This CDR3 is built from 16 residues. Germline-derived CDR1 and CDR2 are SGHDT and YYEEEE. V shed 4 bases and J shed 2 bases, with 16 bases lying between them. The DNA for the CDR3 is TGTGCCAGCAGCCAACGCCAGGGAATCACCTACAATGAGCAGTTCTTC. Its translation is CASSQRQGITYNEQFF.

This rearrangement joins TRBV5-1 to TRBJ1-2; a weak D match, TRBD1 (6 bases). V was trimmed by 0 bases and J by 8 bases, leaving 23 bases between them. The germline V gene encodes CDR1 SGHRS and CDR2 YFSETQ. This CDR3 contains 17 residues. CDR3 in DNA: TGCGCCAGCAGCTTGGCCGGGTTGCAGGGGCCCAAGTCGGGCTACACCTTC. Residues: CASSLAGLQGPKSGYTF.

The chain links TRBV4-2 to TRBJ2-7, with D tentatively TRBD1 (5 bases). V lost 0 bases, J lost 6 bases, and 9 bases lay in between. The CDR3 contains 13 residues. Germline V gene sequence: CDR1 LGHNA, CDR2 YNFKEQ. CDR3 DNA: TGTGCCAGCAGCCAAGATCGTCAGGGCGAGCAGTACTTC. The encoded protein is CASSQDRQGEQYF.

This clone was counted once. The V and J genes are TRBV12-3 or TRBV12-4 and TRBJ2-1, with TRBD2 as a possible D gene (5 bases). V was clipped by 3 bases and J by 8 bases, with 8 bases between them. The CDR3 consists of 12 residues. CDR3 bases: TGTGCCAGCAGTTTCTCGCGGGATGAGCAGTTCTTC. Its translation: CASSFSRDEQFF.

The rearrangement uses TRBV30 and TRBJ2-7; no clear D. V shed 5 bases and J shed 2 bases, with 13 bases lying between them. The CDR3 spans 13 residues. CDR1 is GTSNPN and CDR2 is SVGIG in the germline V gene (reference sequence). CDR3 coding DNA: TGTGCCTGGGGCGGTGACACAACCTACGAGCAGTACTTC. Translating gives CAWGGDTTYEQYF.

The rearrangement joins TRBV3-1 (or the pseudogene TRBV3-2) to TRBJ2-1, with 7 nucleotides matching TRBD2. Germline CDR1 reads LGHDT; CDR2 reads YNNKEL (reference sequence). This CDR3 has 15 amino acids. V shed 0 bases and J 9 bases; nucleotides not matched to a gene: 8. The CDR3 DNA is TGTGCCAGCAGCCAAGAAGGCCGGGGGAGGGGTGAGCAGTTCTTC. Its translation: CASSQEGRGRGEQFF.

The chain uses TRBV5-5 and TRBJ2-6; D unresolved. The V end was cut by 1 base, the J end by 0 bases, with 20 bases between. The CDR3 is 20 amino acids. Per the germline V gene, CDR1 is SGHKS and CDR2 is YYEKEE (reference sequence). CDR3 sequence reads: CASSLHPGTPISSGANVLTF. In nucleotides, the CDR3 is TGTGCCAGCAGCTTGCACCCAGGAACTCCTATTTCCTCTGGGGCCAACGTCCTGACTTTC.

The chain couples TRBV5-1 to TRBJ1-6; no reliable D call. V lost 0 bases to trimming and J lost 11 bases, with 9 bases between them. The CDR3 covers 13 residues. CDR1 is SGHRS and CDR2 is YFSETQ in the germline V gene. The CDR3 DNA is TGCGCCAGCAGCTTGGGCGACGGGACACCCCTCCACTTT. Translated: CASSLGDGTPLHF.

The chain recombines TRBV5-6 with TRBJ2-5; unclear D gene. V lost 1 base, J lost 5 bases, and 12 bases lay in between. Per germline, CDR1 SGHDT and CDR2 YYEEEE. CDR3 size: 14 residues. CDR3 DNA sequence: TGTGCCAGCAGCTTGTTAGGCGTGGAGGAGACCCAGTACTTC. Residues: CASSLLGVEETQYF.

The chain employs TRBV18 and TRBJ2-3, with TRBD1 identical over 11 bases. CDR1 and CDR2 (germline): KGHSH, LQKENI. This CDR3 spans 16 amino acids. J was trimmed by 5 bases and V by 2 bases; bases with no gene match: 6. The CDR3 region has the DNA TGTGCCAGCTCACCAGGACAGGGGGCGTGGGGAGATACGCAGTATTTT. This encodes CASSPGQGAWGDTQYF.